What follows are 32 T cell receptor beta chains derived from one specimen sequenced in a study of blood T cell repertoires in COVID-19. Using immunoSEQ multiplex PCR, the repertoire was profiled, and TCRdb retains in-frame clones only, with some absent. The sample has tens of thousands of clones, more than 65% seen once. The sample comprised peripheral blood. The receptors were gathered from a man between 65 and 85 years old with COVID-19, enrolled during active disease.

J is TRBJ2-5 and V is TRBV7-8, with TRBD2 matching 10 bases. J was trimmed by 5 bases and V by 5 bases; bases with no gene match: 5. The length of the CDR3 is 14 residues. Germline V gene lookup returns CDR1 SGHVS and CDR2 FQNEAQ. The CDR3 DNA follows: TGTGCCAGCAGCCCTCCGGGACTAGCGGAGACCCAGTACTTC. Translated, it gives CASSPPGLAETQYF.

The chain combines TRBV28 with TRBJ2-7; 13 bases match TRBD2. This CDR3 has 17 amino acids. In germline, CDR1 is MDHEN, CDR2 SYDVKM. V shed 4 bases, J shed 2 bases, and the junction held 8 bases outside the gene matches. The CDR3 loop reads CASSSRLAGGAAYEQYF. CDR3 nucleotide sequence: TGTGCCAGCAGTTCAAGACTAGCGGGAGGAGCCGCCTACGAGCAGTACTTC.

Details on this clone: The junction shows a germline mismatch at one end, possibly a read error. The V gene is TRBV27, the J gene TRBJ1-2; weak D call: TRBD1 (6 bases). Germline V gives CDR1 MNHEY, CDR2 SMNVEV (reference sequence). The CDR3 runs to 15 residues. CDR3 DNA sequence: TGTGCCAGCAGATGGACAGAGTCCGCTAATTATGGCTACACCTTC. Amino acid sequence: CASRWTESANYGYTF.

V gene TRBV7-6 combines with J gene TRBJ1-5; D is uncertain. Deletions cut 1 base from V and 0 bases from J, with 7 bases between. CDR3 length equals 15 residues. CDR1 and CDR2 from the germline V gene are SGHVS and FNYEAQ. CDR3 in amino acids: CASSLDSNSNQPQHF. CDR3 nucleotides: TGTGCCAGCAGCTTAGACAGTAATAGCAATCAGCCCCAGCATTTT.

The chain combines TRBV13 with TRBJ2-6; 9 bases match TRBD1. The V gene's germline CDR1 is PRHDT and CDR2 FYEKMQ (reference sequence). This CDR3 spans 21 amino acids. V was clipped by 0 bases and J by 0 bases; unmatched bases: 12. The CDR3 region is CASSLGLRTGASGSGANVLTF. The CDR3 region has the DNA TGTGCCAGCAGCTTAGGCCTAAGGACAGGGGCTTCGGGCTCTGGGGCCAACGTCCTGACTTTC.

The V gene is TRBV24-1, the J gene TRBJ2-1; the match to TRBD1 covers 7 bases. Germline lookup yields CDR1 KGHDR and CDR2 SFDVKD. V shed 4 bases and J 3 bases; nucleotides not matched to a gene: 8. The CDR3 is 16 amino acids. CDR3 bases: TGTGCCACCAGTGAGGTGACAGGGTTAGGCTACAATGAGCAGTTCTTC. This translates into CATSEVTGLGYNEQFF.

The rearrangement links TRBV7-3 to TRBJ1-1, with D hard to call. V was shortened by 2 bases and J by 0 bases, with 7 bases between the two germline ends. From germline, CDR1 is SGHTA and CDR2 FQGTGA. The CDR3 covers 14 residues. The CDR3 here is CASSLGQMNTEAFF. The DNA for the CDR3 is TGTGCCAGCAGCTTAGGGCAGATGAACACTGAAGCTTTCTTT.

This clone showed up just once. The gene calls are TRBV7-2 and TRBJ2-7, with a weak D call TRBD2 (7 bases). The CDR3 extends over 15 amino acids. V was trimmed by 5 bases and J by 0 bases, leaving 14 bases between them. Germline CDR1 SGHTA, CDR2 FQGNSA. This CDR3 is CASSIWRGPSYEQYF. The CDR3 region has the DNA TGTGCCAGCAGCATATGGCGGGGGCCCTCCTACGAGCAGTACTTC.

The V and J genes are TRBV28 and TRBJ1-1; D ambiguous. Germline V gene data show CDR1 as MDHEN and CDR2 as SYDVKM. Trimming took off 6 bases at V and 0 bases at J, with 14 bases between the two ends. CDR3 length: 15 amino acids. DNA of the CDR3: TGTGCCAGCAGCCCATCCGACACCCTGAACACTGAAGCTTTCTTT. It encodes CASSPSDTLNTEAFF.

This clone was detected a few times. A read error may account for a junction end that differs from germline. The V and J genes are TRBV6-2 or TRBV6-3 and TRBJ1-1; unclear D gene. Germline V lookup: CDR1 MNHEY, CDR2 SVGEGT. The CDR3 has 13 residues. The CDR3 nucleotides are TGTGCCAGCACTTACGACTCTTTCGCTGAAGCTTTCTTT. It codes for CASTYDSFAEAFF.

The J gene is TRBJ2-7, the V gene TRBV5-8; 10 nucleotides agree with TRBD2. In germline, CDR1 is SGHTS, CDR2 YDEGEE. J was trimmed by 3 bases and V by 0 bases; bases with no gene match: 0. The CDR3 sequence is 14 residues long. The CDR3 nucleotides read TGTGCCAGCAGCTTGGAGCGGGGGGGCTACGAGCAGTACTTC. Amino acids: CASSLERGGYEQYF.

This clone has a single count. This chain joins TRBV12-5 and TRBJ1-1; possible D gene TRBD1, 6 bases. The CDR3 has 14 residues. V shed 3 bases and J shed 0 bases, with 8 bases lying between them. Per germline, CDR1 LGHNT and CDR2 FRNRAP. Written as DNA, the CDR3 is TGTGCTAGTGGTTTACAGGGCATGAACACTGAAGCTTTCTTT. Encoded protein: CASGLQGMNTEAFF.

The V gene is TRBV3-1 (or the pseudogene TRBV3-2), the J gene TRBJ1-6; no clear D gene. The germline CDR1 and CDR2 sequences are LGHDT and YNNKEL (reference sequence). Trimming stripped 4 bases from V and 7 bases from J, with 14 bases between. CDR3 length: 15 amino acids. CDR3: CASSRSELKNSPLHF. In nucleotides, the CDR3 is TGTGCCAGCAGCCGTAGTGAACTGAAAAATTCACCCCTCCACTTT.

This chain connects TRBV28 to TRBJ1-3; D not resolved. This CDR3 region has 14 residues. V was trimmed by 7 bases and J by 0 bases, leaving 10 bases between them. CDR1 and CDR2 from the germline V gene are MDHEN and SYDVKM. CDR3 protein: CASNPGSSGNTIYF. Here the CDR3 DNA reads TGTGCCAGCAACCCCGGGTCCTCTGGAAACACCATATATTTT.

The rearrangement links TRBV28 to TRBJ2-7; D remains unclear. The CDR3 length is 15 residues. The germline V and J ends were trimmed by 4 bases and 7 bases, with 20 bases remaining between them. Germline V CDR1 and CDR2: MDHEN, SYDVKM. Written as DNA, the CDR3 is TGTGCCAGCAGTTCCCCGGGTCTCCTCATATGGGAGCAGTACTTC. Amino acids: CASSSPGLLIWEQYF.

V and J are TRBV6-5 and TRBJ1-6; 9 nucleotides match TRBD1. From germline, CDR1 is MNHEY and CDR2 SVGAGI. The CDR3 is 13 residues long. Unmatched junction bases numbered 6, after V lost 10 bases and J lost 8 bases. DNA of the CDR3: TGTGCCAACCGGGACAGGGCTCATTCACCCCTCCACTTT. It encodes CANRDRAHSPLHF.

CDR3 sequence (DNA): TGTGCCAGCAGTTCTCCATCCCTAGCGGGAGGGTCAGATACGCAGTATTTT. The encoded protein is CASSSPSLAGGSDTQYF. The rearrangement links TRBV28 to TRBJ2-3; 12 bases are a match to TRBD2. The CDR3 consists of 17 residues. V lost 4 bases to trimming and J lost 4 bases; unmatched junction nucleotides: 9. Germline V gives CDR1 MDHEN, CDR2 SYDVKM.

This sequence joins TRBV6-5 and TRBJ1-1; 7 bases align to TRBD1. Germline lookup yields CDR1 MNHEY and CDR2 SVGAGI. V lost 8 bases, J lost 1 base, and 7 bases stayed unmatched. The CDR3 covers 14 residues. Here the CDR3 DNA reads TGTGCCAGCTTTTTAGGGGGCCAGAACACTGAAGCTTTCTTT. Residues: CASFLGGQNTEAFF.

This clone was counted at least ten times. V is TRBV13 and J is TRBJ2-3; D remains ambiguous. The CDR3 runs to 12 residues. Trimming removed 4 bases from V and 5 bases from J, with 7 bases in between. Germline V CDR1 and CDR2: PRHDT, FYEKMQ (reference sequence). This CDR3 is CASSSTGDTQYF. For the CDR3, the DNA is TGTGCCAGCAGCTCCACCGGAGATACGCAGTATTTT.

The V gene is TRBV27, the J gene TRBJ2-7, with D perhaps matching TRBD2 (6 bases). The V gene's germline CDR1 is MNHEY and CDR2 SMNVEV (reference sequence). This CDR3 is 15 amino acids long. The V and J ends lost 5 bases and 4 bases respectively, with 18 bases between them. The CDR3 is CASSRSAEGRYEQYF. The CDR3 DNA is TGTGCCAGCAGTCGCTCTGCGGAGGGGAGGTACGAGCAGTACTTC.

The V and J genes are TRBV2 and TRBJ1-6; no clear D. V was pared by 6 bases and J by 3 bases, with 9 bases between. This CDR3 is built from 14 residues. Germline CDR1 and CDR2: SNHLY and FYNNEI. As DNA, the CDR3 is TGTGCCAGCAGGCCCGGTTACTATAATTCACCCCTCCACTTT. This sequence encodes CASRPGYYNSPLHF.

V is TRBV19 and J is TRBJ2-5; the D gene is possibly TRBD2 (6 bases). V lost 3 bases, J lost 0 bases, and 17 bases lay in between. CDR3 size: 17 residues. The germline V gene has CDR1 LNHDA and CDR2 SQIVND (reference sequence). In nucleotides, the CDR3 is TGTGCCAGTAGTATCTTGGCCGGGGGATCTTACCAAGAGACCCAGTACTTC. Translating it yields CASSILAGGSYQETQYF.

The chain recombines TRBV7-8 with TRBJ1-5; D not certain. Germline CDR1 is SGHVS and CDR2 is FQNEAQ. V shed 5 bases and J shed 5 bases, with 13 bases lying between them. This CDR3 is 14 amino acids long. The chain's CDR3 is CASSGGGLYQPQHF. DNA for the CDR3: TGTGCCAGCAGCGGTGGCGGACTCTATCAGCCCCAGCATTTT.

The chain has TRBV14 and TRBJ2-5; 8 bases align to TRBD2. V shed 10 bases, J shed 3 bases, and the junction held 7 bases outside the gene matches. Germline V gene lookup returns CDR1 SGHDN and CDR2 FVKESK. The CDR3 is 13 residues long. This CDR3 is CAILGLVKETQYF. The CDR3 DNA is TGTGCCATCTTGGGACTAGTCAAAGAGACCCAGTACTTC.

This chain links TRBV29-1 with TRBJ1-1; TRBD1 agrees at 10 bases. The CDR3 is made up of 15 amino acids. V lost 2 bases, J lost 0 bases, and 3 bases stayed unmatched. Germline-derived CDR1 and CDR2 are SQVTM and ANQGSEA. The CDR3 sequence: CSVEPGQGLNTEAFF. CDR3 nucleotide sequence: TGCAGCGTTGAACCGGGACAGGGGCTGAACACTGAAGCTTTCTTT. Combining the CDR3 with reference TRBV29-1 and TRBJ1-1 gives the whole variable domain SAVISQKPSRDICQRGTSLTIQCQVDSQVTMMFWYRQQPGQSLTLIATANQGSEATYESGFVIDKFPISRPNLTFSTLTVSNMSPEDSSIYLCSVEPGQGLNTEAFFGQGTRLTVV.

About this clone itself: Other nucleotide sequences from this sample produce the same CDR3. This chain links TRBV12-5 with TRBJ1-2; D unresolved. The V end was cut by 1 base, the J end by 4 bases, with 4 bases between. Looked up from germline, CDR1 is LGHNT and CDR2 is FRNRAP. The CDR3 is made up of 12 amino acids. The CDR3 is CASGLAGYGYTF. The DNA of the CDR3 is TGTGCTAGTGGTTTGGCGGGCTATGGCTACACCTTC.

V gene TRBV3-1 (or the pseudogene TRBV3-2) combines with J gene TRBJ2-1, with D perhaps matching TRBD2 (6 bases). This CDR3 is built from 14 residues. V lost 4 bases and J 6 bases, leaving 13 bases between the germline ends. Germline-derived CDR1 and CDR2 are LGHDT and YNNKEL (reference sequence). CDR3 DNA: TGTGCCAGCAGCCCCCGGACTACCAGCAATGAGCAGTTCTTC. This codes for CASSPRTTSNEQFF.

This clone was observed a handful of times. The V gene is TRBV3-1 (or the pseudogene TRBV3-2), the J gene TRBJ2-7, with TRBD1 matching 8 bases. CDR1 is LGHDT, CDR2 YNNKEL, per germline (reference sequence). This CDR3 is built from 15 residues. With V trimmed by 4 bases and J by 5 bases, 10 bases remained unmatched. The chain's CDR3 is CASSLGQGRNNEQYF. The DNA for the CDR3 is TGTGCCAGCAGCCTCGGACAGGGAAGGAACAACGAGCAGTACTTC.

The chain couples TRBV28 to TRBJ2-5, with a tentative D call TRBD2 (6 bases). The germline V gene has CDR1 MDHEN and CDR2 SYDVKM. This CDR3 contains 19 residues. Trimming removed 6 bases from V and 5 bases from J, with 31 bases in between. CDR3 region: CASRPERRVGGPPDETQYF. In DNA, the CDR3 is TGTGCCAGCAGGCCGGAAAGGAGGGTCGGCGGGCCACCCGACGAGACCCAGTACTTC.

CDR3 sequence: CASMGGEQYF. CDR3 coding DNA: TGTGCCAGCATGGGGGGCGAGCAGTACTTC. This chain links TRBV7-9 with TRBJ2-7; weak D call: TRBD2 (6 bases). CDR3 length: 10 residues. CDR1 and CDR2 from the germline V gene are SEHNR and FQNEAQ (reference sequence). Deletions cut 7 bases from V and 6 bases from J, with 7 bases between.

The chain recombines TRBV7-2 with TRBJ2-5; D may be TRBD1 (7 bases). There are 14 residues in the CDR3. The V end was cut by 5 bases, the J end by 5 bases, with 15 bases between. Germline CDR1 SGHTA, CDR2 FQGNSA. CDR3 coding DNA: TGTGCCAGCAGCAGACAGGGAGGAGGGGAGACCCAGTACTTC. Translating gives CASSRQGGGETQYF. The full variable domain, completed using reference TRBV7-2 and TRBJ2-5, is GAGVSQSPSNKVTEKGKDVELRCDPISGHTALYWYRQSLGQGLEFLIYFQGNSAPDKSGLPSDRFSAERTGGSVSTLTIQRTQQEDSAVYLCASSRQGGGETQYFGPGTRLLVL.

The chain links TRBV28 to TRBJ1-2; 9 nucleotides align to TRBD1. Germline loops: CDR1 MDHEN, CDR2 SYDVKM. CDR3 size: 14 residues. The junction had 7 bases not matched to a gene; V was cut back by 4 bases and J by 7 bases. This chain's CDR3 is CASSSSWTGVGYTF. CDR3 sequence (DNA): TGTGCCAGCAGTTCTTCATGGACAGGGGTTGGCTACACCTTC.